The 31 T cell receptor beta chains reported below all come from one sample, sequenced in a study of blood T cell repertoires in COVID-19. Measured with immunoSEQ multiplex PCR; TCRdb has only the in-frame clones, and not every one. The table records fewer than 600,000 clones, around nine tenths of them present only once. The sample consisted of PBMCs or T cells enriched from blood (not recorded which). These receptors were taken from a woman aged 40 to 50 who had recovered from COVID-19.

The CDR3 spells CASSPDRYYGYTF. Here the CDR3 DNA reads TGTGCCAGCAGCCCGGACAGATACTATGGCTACACCTTC. The V gene is TRBV11-2, the J gene TRBJ1-2, with D possibly matching TRBD1 (6 bases). This CDR3 is 13 amino acids long. V was cut by 5 bases and J by 3 bases, with 10 bases left in between. CDR1 SGHAT and CDR2 FQNNGV come from the germline V gene.

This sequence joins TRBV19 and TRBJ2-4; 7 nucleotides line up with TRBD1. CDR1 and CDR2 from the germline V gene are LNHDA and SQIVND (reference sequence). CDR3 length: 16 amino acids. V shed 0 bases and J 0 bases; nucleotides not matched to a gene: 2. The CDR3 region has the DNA TGTGCCAGTAGTATAGAACAGGGGTTAGCCAAAAACATTCAGTACTTC. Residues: CASSIEQGLAKNIQYF.

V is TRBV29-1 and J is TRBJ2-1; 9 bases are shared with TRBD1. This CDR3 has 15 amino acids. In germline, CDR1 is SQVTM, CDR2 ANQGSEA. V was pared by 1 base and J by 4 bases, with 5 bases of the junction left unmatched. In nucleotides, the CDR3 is TGCAGCGTTGAAGTCTACGGGACAGGGTACAATGAGCAGTTCTTC. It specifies CSVEVYGTGYNEQFF.

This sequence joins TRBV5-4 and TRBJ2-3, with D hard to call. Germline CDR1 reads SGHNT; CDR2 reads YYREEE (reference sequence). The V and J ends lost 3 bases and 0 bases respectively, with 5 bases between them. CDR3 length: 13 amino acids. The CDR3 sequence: CASSSPSTDTQYF. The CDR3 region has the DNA TGTGCCAGCAGCTCCCCAAGCACAGATACGCAGTATTTT.

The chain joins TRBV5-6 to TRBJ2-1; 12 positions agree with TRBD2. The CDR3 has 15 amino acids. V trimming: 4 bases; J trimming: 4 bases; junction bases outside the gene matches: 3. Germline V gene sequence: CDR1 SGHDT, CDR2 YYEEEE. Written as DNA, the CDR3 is TGTGCCAGCAGCATAGGACTAGCGGGATACAATGAGCAGTTCTTC. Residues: CASSIGLAGYNEQFF.

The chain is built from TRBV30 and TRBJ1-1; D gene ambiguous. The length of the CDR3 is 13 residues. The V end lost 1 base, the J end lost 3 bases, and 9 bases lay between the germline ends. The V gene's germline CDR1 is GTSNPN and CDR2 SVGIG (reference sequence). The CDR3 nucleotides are TGTGCCTGGAGTGGCTATAGCTACACTGAAGCTTTCTTT. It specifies CAWSGYSYTEAFF. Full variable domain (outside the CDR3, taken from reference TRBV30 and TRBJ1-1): SQTIHQWPATLVQPVGSPLSLECTVEGTSNPNLYWYRQAAGRGLQLLFYSVGIGQISSEVPQNLSASRPQDRQFILSSKKLLLSDSGFYLCAWSGYSYTEAFFGQGTRLTVV.

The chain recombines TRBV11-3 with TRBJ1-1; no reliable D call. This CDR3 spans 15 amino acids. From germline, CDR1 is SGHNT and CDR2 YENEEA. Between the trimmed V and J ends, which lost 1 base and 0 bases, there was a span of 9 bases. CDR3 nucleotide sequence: TGTGCCAGCAGCTTAGCGGGATCCATGAACACTGAAGCTTTCTTT. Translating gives CASSLAGSMNTEAFF.

As DNA, the CDR3 is TGTGCCAGCAGCTTGGGGGATGGGCTAGCGTGGCGGTACTTC. Amino acid sequence: CASSLGDGLAWRYF. The rearrangement uses TRBV7-2 and TRBJ2-7; D possibly corresponds to TRBD2 (6 bases). CDR1 is SGHTA, CDR2 FQGNSA, per germline. Trimming removed 3 bases at V and 12 bases at J, with 21 bases between. The CDR3 spans 14 residues.

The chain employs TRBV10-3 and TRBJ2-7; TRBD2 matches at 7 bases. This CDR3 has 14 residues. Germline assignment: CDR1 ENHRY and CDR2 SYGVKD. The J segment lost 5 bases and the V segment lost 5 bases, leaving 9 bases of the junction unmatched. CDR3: CAISQAGSIHEQYF. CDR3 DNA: TGTGCCATCAGTCAAGCGGGAAGTATCCACGAGCAGTACTTC.

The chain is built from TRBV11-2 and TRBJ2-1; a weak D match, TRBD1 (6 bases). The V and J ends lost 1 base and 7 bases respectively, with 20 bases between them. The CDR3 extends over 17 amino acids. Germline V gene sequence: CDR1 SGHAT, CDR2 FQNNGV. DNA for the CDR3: TGTGCCAGCAGCTTAGGCCGTGGGGTACAGGGTGGGAATGAGCAGTTCTTC. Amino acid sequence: CASSLGRGVQGGNEQFF.

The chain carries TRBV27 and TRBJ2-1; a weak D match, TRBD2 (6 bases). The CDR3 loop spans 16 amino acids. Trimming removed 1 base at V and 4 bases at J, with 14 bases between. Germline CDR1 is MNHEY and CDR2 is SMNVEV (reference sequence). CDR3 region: CASSLFTGRLYNEQFF. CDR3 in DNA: TGTGCCAGCAGTTTATTCACGGGGAGGCTGTACAATGAGCAGTTCTTC.

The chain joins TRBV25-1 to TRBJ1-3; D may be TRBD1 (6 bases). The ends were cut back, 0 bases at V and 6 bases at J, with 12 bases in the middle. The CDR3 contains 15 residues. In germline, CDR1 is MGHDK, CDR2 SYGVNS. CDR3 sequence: CASSEYRGGVNTIYF. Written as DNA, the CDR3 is TGTGCCAGCAGTGAATATAGGGGGGGGGTAAACACCATATATTTT.

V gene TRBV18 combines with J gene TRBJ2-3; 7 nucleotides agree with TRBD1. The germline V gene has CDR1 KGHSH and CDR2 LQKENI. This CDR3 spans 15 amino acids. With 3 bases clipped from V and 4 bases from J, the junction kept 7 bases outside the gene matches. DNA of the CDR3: TGTGCCAGCTCACCCACTACCACAGGGGCAGATACGCAGTATTTT. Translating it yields CASSPTTTGADTQYF.

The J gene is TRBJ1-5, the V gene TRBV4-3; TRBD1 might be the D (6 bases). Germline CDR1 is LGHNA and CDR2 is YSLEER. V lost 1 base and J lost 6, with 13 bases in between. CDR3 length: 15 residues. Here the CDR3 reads CASSQVPGAPQPQHF. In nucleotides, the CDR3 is TGCGCCAGCAGCCAAGTTCCAGGGGCGCCTCAGCCCCAGCATTTT.

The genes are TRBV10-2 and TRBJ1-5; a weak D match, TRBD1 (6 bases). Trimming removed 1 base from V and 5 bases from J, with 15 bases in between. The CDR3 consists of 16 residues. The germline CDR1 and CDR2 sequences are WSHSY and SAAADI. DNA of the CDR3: TGCGCCAGCAGTGAGTTTTACGGGGGGCTATATCAGCCCCAGCATTTT. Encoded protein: CASSEFYGGLYQPQHF.

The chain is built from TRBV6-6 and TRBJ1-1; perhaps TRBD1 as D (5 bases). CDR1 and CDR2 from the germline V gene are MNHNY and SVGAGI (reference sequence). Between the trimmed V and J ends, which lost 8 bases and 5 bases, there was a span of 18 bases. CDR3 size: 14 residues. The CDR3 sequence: CASHSYGGKTEAFF. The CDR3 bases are TGTGCCAGCCACTCCTACGGGGGGAAGACTGAAGCTTTCTTT.

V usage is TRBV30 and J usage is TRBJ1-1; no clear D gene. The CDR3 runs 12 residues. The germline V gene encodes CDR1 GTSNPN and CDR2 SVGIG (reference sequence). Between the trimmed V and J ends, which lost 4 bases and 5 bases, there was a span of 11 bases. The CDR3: CAWNPGSTEAFF. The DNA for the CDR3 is TGTGCCTGGAACCCCGGGTCAACTGAAGCTTTCTTT.

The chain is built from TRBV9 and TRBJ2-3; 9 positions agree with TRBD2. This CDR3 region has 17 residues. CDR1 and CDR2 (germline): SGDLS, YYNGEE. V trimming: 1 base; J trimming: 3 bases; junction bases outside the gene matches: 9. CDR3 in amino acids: CASSVNKAGGGTDTQYF. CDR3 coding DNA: TGTGCCAGCAGCGTAAACAAGGCGGGAGGGGGGACAGATACGCAGTATTTT.

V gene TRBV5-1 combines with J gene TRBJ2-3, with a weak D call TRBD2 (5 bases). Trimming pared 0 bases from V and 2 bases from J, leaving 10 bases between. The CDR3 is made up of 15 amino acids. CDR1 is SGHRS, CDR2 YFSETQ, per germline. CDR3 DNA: TGCGCCAGCAGCTTGGTCAGCGGAGCCACAGATACGCAGTATTTT. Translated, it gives CASSLVSGATDTQYF. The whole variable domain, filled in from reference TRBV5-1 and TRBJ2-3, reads KAGVTQTPRYLIKTRGQQVTLSCSPISGHRSVSWYQQTPGQGLQFLFEYFSETQRNKGNFPGRFSGRQFSNSRSEMNVSTLELGDSALYLCASSLVSGATDTQYFGPGTRLTVL.

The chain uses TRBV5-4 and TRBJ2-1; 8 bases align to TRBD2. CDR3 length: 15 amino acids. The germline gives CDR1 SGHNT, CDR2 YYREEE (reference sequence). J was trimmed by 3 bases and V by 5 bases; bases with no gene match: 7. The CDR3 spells CASRRRGGNYNEQFF. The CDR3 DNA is TGTGCCAGCAGGCGCCGGGGGGGGAACTACAATGAGCAGTTCTTC. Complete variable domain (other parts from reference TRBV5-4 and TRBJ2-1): ETGVTQSPTHLIKTRGQQVTLRCSSQSGHNTVSWYQQALGQGPQFIFQYYREEENGRGNFPPRFSGLQFPNYSSELNVNALELDDSALYLCASRRRGGNYNEQFFGPGTRLTVL.

CDR3 nucleotides: TGCGCCAGCAACACCCCGGGACAGGGCCAAGAGACCCAGTACTTC. Protein product: CASNTPGQGQETQYF. The V gene is TRBV5-1, the J gene TRBJ2-5; 9 positions match TRBD1. CDR3 length: 15 amino acids. With V trimmed by 6 bases and J by 1 base, 7 bases remained unmatched. Germline V gene lookup returns CDR1 SGHRS and CDR2 YFSETQ. The entire variable domain, with the rest obtained from reference TRBV5-1 and TRBJ2-5, is as follows: KAGVTQTPRYLIKTRGQQVTLSCSPISGHRSVSWYQQTPGQGLQFLFEYFSETQRNKGNFPGRFSGRQFSNSRSEMNVSTLELGDSALYLCASNTPGQGQETQYFGPGTRLLVL.

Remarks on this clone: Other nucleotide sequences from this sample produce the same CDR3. The CDR3 nucleotides are TGTGCCAGCAGCTTCACAGGGGGGGATGGCTACACCTTC. Protein product: CASSFTGGDGYTF. The chain recombines TRBV2 with TRBJ1-2; TRBD1 matches 8 bases. Per the germline V gene, CDR1 is SNHLY and CDR2 is FYNNEI. V gave up 6 bases and J gave up 6 bases; unmatched junction bases: 6. This CDR3 contains 13 residues.

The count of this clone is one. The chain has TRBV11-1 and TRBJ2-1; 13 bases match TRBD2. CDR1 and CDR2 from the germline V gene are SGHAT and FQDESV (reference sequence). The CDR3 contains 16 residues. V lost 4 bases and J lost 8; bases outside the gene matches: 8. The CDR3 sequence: CASSSRTSGSIDEQFF. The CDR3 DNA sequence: TGTGCCAGCAGCTCCAGGACTAGCGGGAGTATCGATGAGCAGTTCTTC.

The CDR3 loop is CASSVGNRGYAEAFF. The CDR3 DNA follows: TGTGCCAGCAGCGTAGGGAACAGGGGTTATGCTGAAGCTTTCTTT. This chain links TRBV9 with TRBJ1-1; 7 bases map to TRBD1. Unmatched junction bases numbered 8, after V lost 0 bases and J lost 6 bases. The CDR3 runs 15 residues. Germline loops: CDR1 SGDLS, CDR2 YYNGEE.

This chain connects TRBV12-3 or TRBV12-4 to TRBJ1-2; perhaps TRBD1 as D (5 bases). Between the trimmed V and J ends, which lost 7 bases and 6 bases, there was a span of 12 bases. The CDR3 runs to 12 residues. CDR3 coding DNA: TGTGCCAGCAATGGCAGGGTGGATGGCTACACCTTC. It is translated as CASNGRVDGYTF.

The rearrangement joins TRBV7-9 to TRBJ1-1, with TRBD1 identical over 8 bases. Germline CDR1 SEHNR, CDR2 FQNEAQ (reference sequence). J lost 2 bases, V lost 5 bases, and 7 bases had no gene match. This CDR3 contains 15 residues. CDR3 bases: TGTGCCAGCAGCACCCCAGGGGGCCACAACACTGAAGCTTTCTTT. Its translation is CASSTPGGHNTEAFF.

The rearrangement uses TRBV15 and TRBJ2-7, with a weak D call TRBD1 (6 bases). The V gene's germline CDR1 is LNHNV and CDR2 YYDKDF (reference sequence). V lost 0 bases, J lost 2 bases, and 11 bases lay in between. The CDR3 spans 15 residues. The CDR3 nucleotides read TGTGCCACCAGCAGAGATAGAGGGGGAACCTACGAGCAGTACTTC. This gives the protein CATSRDRGGTYEQYF.

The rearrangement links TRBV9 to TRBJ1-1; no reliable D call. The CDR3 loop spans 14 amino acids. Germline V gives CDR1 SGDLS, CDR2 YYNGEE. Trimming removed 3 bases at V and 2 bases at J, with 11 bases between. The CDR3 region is CASSEAGVNTEAFF. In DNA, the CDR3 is TGTGCCAGCAGCGAGGCCGGGGTTAACACTGAAGCTTTCTTT. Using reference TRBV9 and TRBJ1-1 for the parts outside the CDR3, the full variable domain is DSGVTQTPKHLITATGQRVTLRCSPRSGDLSVYWYQQSLDQGLQFLIQYYNGEERAKGNILERFSAQQFPDLHSELNLSSLELGDSALYFCASSEAGVNTEAFFGQGTRLTVV.

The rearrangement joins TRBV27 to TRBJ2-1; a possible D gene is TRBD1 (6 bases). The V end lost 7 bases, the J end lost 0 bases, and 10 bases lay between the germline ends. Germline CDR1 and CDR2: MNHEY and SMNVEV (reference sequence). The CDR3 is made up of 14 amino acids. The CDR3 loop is CASTGVSSYNEQFF. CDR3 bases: TGTGCCAGCACAGGGGTCAGCTCCTACAATGAGCAGTTCTTC.

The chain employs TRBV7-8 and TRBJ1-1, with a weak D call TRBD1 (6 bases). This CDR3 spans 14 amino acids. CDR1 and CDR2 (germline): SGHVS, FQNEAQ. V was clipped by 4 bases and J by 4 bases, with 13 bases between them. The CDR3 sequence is CASSSRTESTEAFF. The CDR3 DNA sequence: TGTGCCAGCAGCTCCCGGACAGAGTCCACTGAAGCTTTCTTT.

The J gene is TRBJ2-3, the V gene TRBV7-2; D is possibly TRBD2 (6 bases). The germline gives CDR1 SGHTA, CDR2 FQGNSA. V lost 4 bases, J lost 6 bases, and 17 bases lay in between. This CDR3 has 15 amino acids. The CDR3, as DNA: TGTGCCAGCAGCTCAACCGGGACCCGGGGGGATACGCAGTATTTT. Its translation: CASSSTGTRGDTQYF.